This T cell receptor (beta chain) was captured in a study of blood T cell repertoires in COVID-19. Assay: immunoSEQ multiplex PCR; the TCRdb copy retains only in-frame clones and omits some. Of 100,000 to 140,000 clones listed, roughly 83% are singletons. The germline V and J ends were trimmed by 6 bases and 4 bases, with 7 bases remaining between them. Germline loops: CDR1 MNHEY, CDR2 SVGEGT. This CDR3 spans 12 amino acids. The clonotype was recovered from a human donor in a cohort sampled during active COVID-19. The specimen was peripheral blood. The chain couples TRBV6-2 or TRBV6-3 to TRBJ2-1; D unclear. CDR3: CASSDSYNEQFF. CDR3 nucleotide sequence: TGTGCCAGCAGCGACTCGTACAATGAGCAGTTCTTC.